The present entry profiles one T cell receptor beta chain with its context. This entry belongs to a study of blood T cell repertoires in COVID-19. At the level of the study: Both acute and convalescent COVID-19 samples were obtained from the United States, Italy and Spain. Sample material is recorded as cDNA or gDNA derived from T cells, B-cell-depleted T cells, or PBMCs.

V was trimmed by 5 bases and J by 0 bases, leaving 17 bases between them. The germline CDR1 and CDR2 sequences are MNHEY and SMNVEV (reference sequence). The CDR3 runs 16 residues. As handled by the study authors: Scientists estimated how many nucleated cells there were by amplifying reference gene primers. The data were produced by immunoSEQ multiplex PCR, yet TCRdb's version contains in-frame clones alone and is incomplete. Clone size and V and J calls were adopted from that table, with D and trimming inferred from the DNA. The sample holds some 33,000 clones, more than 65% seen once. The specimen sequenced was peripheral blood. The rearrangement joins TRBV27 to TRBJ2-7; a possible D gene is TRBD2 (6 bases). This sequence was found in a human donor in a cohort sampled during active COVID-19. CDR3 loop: CASSPSGTVSSYEQYF. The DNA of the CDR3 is TGTGCCAGCAGTCCTTCCGGGACTGTAAGCTCCTACGAGCAGTACTTC.